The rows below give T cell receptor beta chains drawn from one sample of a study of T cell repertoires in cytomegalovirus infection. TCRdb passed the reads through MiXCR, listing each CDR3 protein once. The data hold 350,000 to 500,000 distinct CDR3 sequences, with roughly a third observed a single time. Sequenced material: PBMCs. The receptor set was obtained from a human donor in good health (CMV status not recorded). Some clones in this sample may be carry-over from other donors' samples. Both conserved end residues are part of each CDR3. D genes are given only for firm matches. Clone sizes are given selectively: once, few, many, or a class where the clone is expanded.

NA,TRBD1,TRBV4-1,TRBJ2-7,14,TGCGCCAGCAGCCCGCCAGGGGGTTCCTACGAGCAGTACTTC,CASSPPGGSYEQYF
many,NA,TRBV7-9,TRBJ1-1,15,TGTGCCAGCAGCTTGTCCTTTCCCAGAGGATCTGAAGCTTTCTTT,CASSLSFPRGSEAFF
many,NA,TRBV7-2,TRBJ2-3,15,TGTGCCAGCAGCTTTTCGGGACTGGGCACAGATACGCAGTATTTT,CASSFSGLGTDTQYF
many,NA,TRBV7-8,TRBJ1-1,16,TGTGCCAGCAGCTCCACTGCGACAGGTCTGAACACTGAAGCTTTCTTT,CASSSTATGLNTEAFF
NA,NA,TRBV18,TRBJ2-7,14,TGTGCCAGCTCACCAAACCCGACTAGTGTAGAGCAGTACTTC,CASSPNPTSVEQYF
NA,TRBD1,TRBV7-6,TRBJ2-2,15,TGTGCCAGCAGCCTTGGGACAGGGGGCCCCGGGGAGCTGTTTTTT,CASSLGTGGPGELFF
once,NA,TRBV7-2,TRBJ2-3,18,TGTGCCAGCAGCTTAACCTGGTACTGGCGGGGGCCCACAGATACGCAGTATTTT,CASSLTWYWRGPTDTQYF
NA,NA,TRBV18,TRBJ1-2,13,TGTGCCAGCTCACCAGGAGGTACTGATGGCTACACCTTC,CASSPGGTDGYTF
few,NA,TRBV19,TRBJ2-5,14,TGTGCCAGTAGTATGTGGGGACAAAAGGAGACCCAGTACTTC,CASSMWGQKETQYF
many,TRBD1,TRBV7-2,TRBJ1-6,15,TGTGCCAGCAGCTTGGGGACAGGGGTTAATTCACCCCTCCACTTT,CASSLGTGVNSPLHF
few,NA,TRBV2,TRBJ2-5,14,TGTGCCAGCCTCCAGTGGTCCAGGGCCGAGACCCAGTACTTC,CASLQWSRAETQYF
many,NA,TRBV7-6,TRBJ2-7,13,TGTGCCAGCAGCCCTGGACAGACCTACGAGCAGTACTTC,CASSPGQTYEQYF
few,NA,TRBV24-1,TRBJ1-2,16,TGTGCCACCAGTGCGCGAGGGACACCTGCTAACTATGGCTACACCTTC,CATSARGTPANYGYTF
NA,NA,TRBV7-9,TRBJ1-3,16,TGTGCCAGCAGCCGCCAGGCCTGGGTATCTGGAAACACCATATATTTT,CASSRQAWVSGNTIYF
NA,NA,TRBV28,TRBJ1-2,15,TGTGCCAGCAGTCCACCTCAAGGGGGGAGGCGTGGCTACACCTTC,CASSPPQGGRRGYTF
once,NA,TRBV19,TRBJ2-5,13,TGTGCCAGCTCAGGGGCGGTGAAAGAGACCCAGTACTTC,CASSGAVKETQYF
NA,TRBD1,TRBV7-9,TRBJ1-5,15,TGTGCCAGCAGCGAAGGACAGGACAGTATACAGCCCCAGCATTTT,CASSEGQDSIQPQHF
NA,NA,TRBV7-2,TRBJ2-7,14,TGTGCCAGCAGCTTAGTACGTTCAGGGGCCGAGCAGTACTTC,CASSLVRSGAEQYF
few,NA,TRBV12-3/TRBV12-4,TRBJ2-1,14,TGTGCCAGCAGTTTGCGTGGGGTATACAATGAGCAGTTCTTC,CASSLRGVYNEQFF
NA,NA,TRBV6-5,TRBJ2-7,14,TGTGCCAGCAGTTATGGGGGGCTTCCGTACGAGCAGTACTTC,CASSYGGLPYEQYF
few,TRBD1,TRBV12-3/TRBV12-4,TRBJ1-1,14,TGTGCCAGCAGTTTTTGGGACAGTAACACTGAAGCTTTCTTT,CASSFWDSNTEAFF
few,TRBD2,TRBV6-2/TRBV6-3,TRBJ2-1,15,TGTGCCAGCAGTCCCCTCTGGCTAGCGGGGGGTGAGCAGTTCTTC,CASSPLWLAGGEQFF
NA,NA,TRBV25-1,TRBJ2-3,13,TGTGCCAGCAGGGAAGGGGCTAAGGATACGCAGTATTTT,CASREGAKDTQYF
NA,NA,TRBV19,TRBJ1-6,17,TGTGCCAGTAGTTTCCGACAGGCGAGCTCCTATAATTCACCCCTCCACTTT,CASSFRQASSYNSPLHF
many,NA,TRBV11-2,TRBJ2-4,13,TGTGCCAGCAGCTTAGTAGCCAAAAACATTCAGTACTTC,CASSLVAKNIQYF
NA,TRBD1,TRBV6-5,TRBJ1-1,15,TGTGCCAGCAGTTACCACGGACAGGGGAACACTGAAGCTTTCTTT,CASSYHGQGNTEAFF
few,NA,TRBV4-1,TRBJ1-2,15,TGCGCCAGCAGCCAAGACCAACAGGGAAGCTATGGCTACACCTTC,CASSQDQQGSYGYTF
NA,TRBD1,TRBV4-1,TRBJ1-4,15,TGCGCCAGCAGCTTAGCGGCCAGGGGGAGTGAAAAACTGTTTTTT,CASSLAARGSEKLFF
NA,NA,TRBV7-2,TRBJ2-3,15,TGTGCCAGCAGCTTAGCGGGGGGTCCCACAGAAACGCAGTATTTT,CASSLAGGPTETQYF
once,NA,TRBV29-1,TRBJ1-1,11,TGCAGCGGGTGGGGGAACACTGAAGCTTTCTTT,CSGWGNTEAFF
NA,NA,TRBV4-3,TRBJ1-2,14,TGCGCCAGCAGCCAAGATACGGGGCCGTATGGCTACACCTTC,CASSQDTGPYGYTF
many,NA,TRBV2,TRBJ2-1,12,TGTGCCAGCAGTGGGCTTGTCTATGAGCAGTTCTTC,CASSGLVYEQFF
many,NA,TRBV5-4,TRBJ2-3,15,TGTGCCAGCAGCTTGCAGTTAGCGCGCACAGATACGCAGTATTTT,CASSLQLARTDTQYF
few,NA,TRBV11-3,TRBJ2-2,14,TGTGCCAGCAGCCAACGGACGGGTACCGGGGAGCTGTTTTTT,CASSQRTGTGELFF
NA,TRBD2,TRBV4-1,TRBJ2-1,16,TGTGCCAGCAGACCCGAAGAGCGGGGGGCTTGGGATGAGCAGTTCTTC,CASRPEERGAWDEQFF
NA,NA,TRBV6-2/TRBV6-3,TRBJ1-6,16,TGTGCCAGCAGCATAGATCCGGGCCTAGGGAATTCACCCCTCCACTTT,CASSIDPGLGNSPLHF
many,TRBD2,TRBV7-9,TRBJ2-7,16,TGTGCCAGCAGCCCTAGGACTAGCGGCCGGCGAACCGAGCAGTACTTC,CASSPRTSGRRTEQYF
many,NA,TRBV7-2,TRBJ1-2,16,TGTGCCAGCAGCCCAGATCCGACAGGTCGACTCTATGGCTACACCTTC,CASSPDPTGRLYGYTF
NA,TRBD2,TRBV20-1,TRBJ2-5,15,TGCAGTGCTAGGAAACCCGGGACTACGAAAGAGACCCAGTACTTC,CSARKPGTTKETQYF
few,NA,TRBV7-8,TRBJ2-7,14,TGTGCCAGCAGCTTAGTCACAGGCTCCTACGAGCAGTACTTC,CASSLVTGSYEQYF
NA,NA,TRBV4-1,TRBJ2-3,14,TGCGCCAGCAGCCAAACACTGAGCACAGATACGCAGTATTTT,CASSQTLSTDTQYF
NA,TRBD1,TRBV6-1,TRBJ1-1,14,TGTGCCCGCAGCCCACGGACAGGGGGAACTGAAGCTTTCTTT,CARSPRTGGTEAFF
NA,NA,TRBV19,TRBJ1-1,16,TGTGCCAGTAGTATACTCAACTCTAGGATGAACACTGAAGCTTTCTTT,CASSILNSRMNTEAFF
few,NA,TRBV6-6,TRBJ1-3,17,TGTGCCAGCAGTTACTCGGCACTTGGATTCTCTGGAAACACCATATATTTT,CASSYSALGFSGNTIYF
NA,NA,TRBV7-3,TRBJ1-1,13,TGTGCCAGCAGCCCCTTTCCGTCCACTGAAGCTTTCTTT,CASSPFPSTEAFF
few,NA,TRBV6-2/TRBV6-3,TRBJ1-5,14,TGTGCCAGCAGTCGGACAGATGTCAGTCAGCCCCAGCATTTT,CASSRTDVSQPQHF
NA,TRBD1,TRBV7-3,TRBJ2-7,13,TGTGCCAGCAGTCGCGACAGGGCTGACGAGCAGTGCTTC,CASSRDRADEQCF
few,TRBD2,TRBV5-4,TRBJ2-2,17,TGTGCCAGCAGCCCCGCTCCGGGACTAGCGGGAGAGGGGGAGCTGTTTTTT,CASSPAPGLAGEGELFF
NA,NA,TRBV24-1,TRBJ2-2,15,TGTGCCACCAGTGGAGGATTTGCGAACACCGGGGAGCTGTTTTTT,CATSGGFANTGELFF
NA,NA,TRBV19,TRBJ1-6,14,TGTGCCAGTAGTATGCAGGTCCAAAATTCACCCCTCCACTTT,CASSMQVQNSPLHF
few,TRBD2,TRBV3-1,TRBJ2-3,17,TGTGCCAGCAGCCAACGAGTTAGCGGGGGAAGCACAGATACGCAGTATTTT,CASSQRVSGGSTDTQYF
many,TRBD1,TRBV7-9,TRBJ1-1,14,TGTGCCAGCAGCTCGACAGGGGAGAACACTGAAGCTTTCTTT,CASSSTGENTEAFF
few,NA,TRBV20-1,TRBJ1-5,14,TGCAGTGCTAGTCCGCCGGTTAGCAATCAGCCCCAGCATTTT,CSASPPVSNQPQHF
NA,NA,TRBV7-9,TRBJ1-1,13,TGTGCCAGCAGCCTACAAGCAGAGACTGAAGCTTTCTTT,CASSLQAETEAFF
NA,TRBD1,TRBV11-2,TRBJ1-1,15,TGTGCCAGCAGCTTAGGGACAGGGGCGGGCGCTGAAGCTTTCTTT,CASSLGTGAGAEAFF